A single sample is the source of the 7 T cell receptor beta chains below, sequenced in a study of OX40 agonist ivuxolimab in advanced cancers. Sequencing was performed with immunoSEQ multiplex PCR; in TCRdb, only in-frame clones are kept and a portion is missing. Seen here are approximately 44,000 clones, around 80% observed once, and the top ten hold 5% to 5.5%. Sequenced here: CD4+ or CD8+ T cells sorted from blood, sampled in a trial of the OX40 agonist ivuxolimab. The receptors shown here come from an adult with an advanced solid tumor such as melanoma, head and neck, liver or kidney cancer.

The rearrangement joins TRBV27 to TRBJ2-5; possibly TRBD1 for D (6 bases). Germline CDR1 is MNHEY and CDR2 is SMNVEV (reference sequence). Trimming stripped 0 bases from V and 5 bases from J, with 7 bases between. CDR3 size: 13 residues. CDR3 sequence reads: CASSLSRGETQYF. CDR3 in DNA: TGTGCCAGCAGTTTATCGAGGGGGGAGACCCAGTACTTC.

The chain employs TRBV2 and TRBJ2-5; no reliable D call. V lost 8 bases to trimming and J lost 3 bases, with 7 bases between them. CDR1 is SNHLY, CDR2 FYNNEI, per germline. The CDR3 covers 11 residues. CDR3 region: CASETEETQYF. For the CDR3, the DNA is TGTGCCAGCGAGACCGAAGAGACCCAGTACTTC. The whole variable domain, filled in from reference TRBV2 and TRBJ2-5, reads EPEVTQTPSHQVTQMGQEVILRCVPISNHLYFYWYRQILGQKVEFLVSFYNNEISEKSEIFDDQFSVERPDGSNFTLKIRSTKLEDSAMYFCASETEETQYFGPGTRLLVL.

This clone was found a few times. The V call is TRBV29-1, the J call TRBJ1-4; perhaps TRBD1 as D (6 bases). The V and J ends lost 1 base and 4 bases respectively, with 10 bases between them. The germline CDR1 and CDR2 sequences are SQVTM and ANQGSEA. This CDR3 has 14 residues. CDR3 sequence (DNA): TGCAGCGTTGAAGGGACAGCTGATAATGAAAAACTGTTTTTT. Translation: CSVEGTADNEKLFF.

The chain joins TRBV18 to TRBJ1-1; unclear D gene. Germline assignment: CDR1 KGHSH and CDR2 LQKENI. The CDR3 runs to 14 residues. V was cut by 1 base and J by 8 bases, with 14 bases left in between. The CDR3 DNA sequence: TGTGCCAGCTCACCACTTCCCCCCCCGGGAGAAGCTTTCTTT. It yields the protein CASSPLPPPGEAFF.

The chain links TRBV7-9 to TRBJ2-5; D is ambiguous. The length of the CDR3 is 16 residues. Germline CDR1 and CDR2: SEHNR and FQNEAQ (reference sequence). V was pared by 3 bases and J by 5 bases, with 19 bases between. The CDR3 loop is CASSFGAALGRETQYF. The CDR3 coding sequence is TGTGCCAGCAGCTTCGGTGCGGCCCTAGGTCGGGAGACCCAGTACTTC.

The table lists this clone with a few counts. V gene TRBV9 combines with J gene TRBJ2-1; maybe TRBD2 (6 bases). This CDR3 has 13 amino acids. The germline CDR1 and CDR2 sequences are SGDLS and YYNGEE. Trimming stripped 4 bases from V and 13 bases from J, with 18 bases between. The CDR3 DNA reads TGTGCCAGCAGCTTAGAACAGAGGGGAGGTCAGTTCTTC. This encodes CASSLEQRGGQFF.

This clone turned up a few times. The V gene is TRBV6-1, the J gene TRBJ1-3; tentatively, D is TRBD1 (5 bases). The V gene lost 5 bases and the J gene lost 8 bases, with 16 bases spanning the gap. The CDR3 extends over 14 amino acids. Germline loops: CDR1 MNHNS, CDR2 SASEGT. The CDR3 DNA sequence: TGTGCCAGCAGTTCCCGTCGGCCGGGGGACACCATATATTTT. Translated: CASSSRRPGDTIYF.